A single sample gave rise to the 10 T cell receptor beta chains below, sequenced in a study of CD8 T cells in ankylosing spondylitis. TCRdb fed the 5' RACE reads into MiXCR, producing one record per CDR3 protein. The sample includes some 220,000 distinct CDR3 sequences, less than 9.5% of them seen just once. The sequenced sample was blood, either unsorted or a sorted T cell fraction (not recorded which). These receptors were collected from a female donor with ankylosing spondylitis or in good health (not recorded which).

At least ten counts were recorded for this clonotype. The chain employs TRBV4-3 and TRBJ2-3; D tentatively reads TRBD1 or TRBD2 (5 bases each). V was trimmed by 4 bases and J by 0 bases, leaving 14 bases between them. The CDR3 extends over 16 amino acids. CDR1 and CDR2 (germline): LGHNA, YSLEER. CDR3 coding DNA: TGCGCCAGCAGCCCATCCGGGACGGCTAGCACAGATACGCAGTATTTT. Its protein is CASSPSGTASTDTQYF.

This clonotype was picked up many times. The chain has TRBV20-1 and TRBJ1-1; D is ambiguous. With 2 bases removed from V and 7 bases from J, the gap between germline ends came to 8 bases. CDR1 is DFQATT and CDR2 is SNEGSKA in the germline V gene (reference sequence). CDR3 length: 11 residues. CDR3 DNA: TGCAGTGCTAGACCTGGTATTGAAGCTTTCTTT. The encoded protein is CSARPGIEAFF.

In this sample, this clonotype turned up many times. The V gene is TRBV6-1, the J gene TRBJ2-1; 7 bases match TRBD2. The CDR3 covers 14 residues. Germline V CDR1 and CDR2: MNHNS, SASEGT. V gave up 6 bases and J gave up 8 bases; unmatched junction bases: 10. The CDR3 spells CASRWGEGQHEQFF. The DNA of the CDR3 is TGTGCCAGCAGGTGGGGGGAGGGCCAGCATGAGCAGTTCTTC.

This clonotype was seen at least ten times. The rearrangement uses TRBV20-1 and TRBJ1-1, with a possible D match to TRBD1 (5 bases). Trimming pared 6 bases from V and 4 bases from J, leaving 18 bases between. The CDR3 is made up of 14 amino acids. From germline, CDR1 is DFQATT and CDR2 SNEGSKA (reference sequence). This CDR3 reads CSAPRWGSGTEAFF. The DNA of the CDR3 is TGCAGTGCCCCCCGGTGGGGGAGCGGCACTGAAGCTTTCTTT.

This clonotype was seen at least ten times. The V and J genes are TRBV21-1 and TRBJ2-7; the D call TRBD1 from the table was never checked on the DNA. TRBV21-1 is a listed pseudogene. CDR3 length: 15 residues. This chain's CDR3 is CASTNQGDPDYEQYF. The CDR3 DNA reads TGTGCCAGCACAAACCAGGGGGACCCAGATTACGAGCAGTACTTC.

This clonotype was counted many times. This chain's CDR3 is CASSLKGQLTGELFF. CDR3 sequence (DNA): TGTGCCAGCAGCTTAAAGGGCCAATTAACCGGGGAGCTGTTTTTT. The chain employs TRBV7-9 and TRBJ2-2; D is unclear. The CDR3 totals 15 residues. V dropped 2 bases and J dropped 5 bases, with 12 bases sitting between them. Germline V gene lookup returns CDR1 SEHNR and CDR2 FQNEAQ (reference sequence).

The sample holds many counts of this clonotype. The V gene is TRBV6-2 or TRBV6-3, the J gene TRBJ2-7; no clear D. The CDR3 contains 15 residues. Germline V CDR1 and CDR2: MNHEY, SVGEGT. V was shortened by 3 bases and J by 4 bases, with 16 bases between the two germline ends. In nucleotides, the CDR3 is TGTGCCAGCAGTTATTTAGGAATCCCTTCTTACGAGCAGTACTTC. It translates to CASSYLGIPSYEQYF.

This clonotype was seen at least ten times. The chain links TRBV6-2 or TRBV6-3 to TRBJ2-1; no clear D. The CDR3 contains 13 residues. The ends were cut back, 7 bases at V and 4 bases at J, with 11 bases in the middle. Germline-derived CDR1 and CDR2 are MNHEY and SVGEGT. The CDR3 region is CASTLTSYNEQFF. In DNA, the CDR3 is TGTGCCAGCACCCTGACAAGTTACAATGAGCAGTTCTTC.

This clonotype appeared many times. The chain is built from TRBV12-3 or TRBV12-4 and TRBJ1-5; D is uncertain. With 0 bases removed from V and 1 base from J, the gap between germline ends came to 4 bases. This CDR3 is 14 amino acids long. The DNA for the CDR3 is TGTGCCAGCAGTTTAGCTTGGAGCAATCAGCCCCAGCATTTT. This codes for CASSLAWSNQPQHF.

This clonotype was counted ten times or more. CDR3 DNA: TGTGCCAGCAGCCCCGGACTAAGCTATGAGCAGTTCTTC. It translates to CASSPGLSYEQFF. This chain links TRBV5-4 with TRBJ2-1; a possible D gene is TRBD2 (6 bases). The V and J ends lost 4 bases and 8 bases respectively, with 13 bases between them. The CDR3 length is 13 residues. Germline-derived CDR1 and CDR2 are SGHNT and YYREEE (reference sequence). The variable domain in full, with the rest retrieved from reference TRBV5-4 and TRBJ2-1, is ETGVTQSPTHLIKTRGQQVTLRCSSQSGHNTVSWYQQALGQGPQFIFQYYREEENGRGNFPPRFSGLQFPNYSSELNVNALELDDSALYLCASSPGLSYEQFFGPGTRLTVL.